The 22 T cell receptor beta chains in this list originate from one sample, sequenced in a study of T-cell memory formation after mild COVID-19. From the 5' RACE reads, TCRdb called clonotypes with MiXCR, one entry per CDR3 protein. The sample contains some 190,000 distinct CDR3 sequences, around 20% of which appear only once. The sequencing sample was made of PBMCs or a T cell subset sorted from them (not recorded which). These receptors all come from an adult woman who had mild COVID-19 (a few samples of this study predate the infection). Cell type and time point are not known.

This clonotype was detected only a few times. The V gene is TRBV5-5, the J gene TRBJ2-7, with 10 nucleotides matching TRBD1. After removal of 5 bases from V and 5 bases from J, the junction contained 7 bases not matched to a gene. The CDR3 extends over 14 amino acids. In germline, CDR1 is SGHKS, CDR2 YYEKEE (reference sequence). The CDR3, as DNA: TGTGCCAGCAGTCTGACAGGGGGCATTGACGAGCAGTACTTC. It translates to CASSLTGGIDEQYF.

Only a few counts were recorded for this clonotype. DNA for the CDR3: TGCGCCAGCAGCTTCGAGACATCGGATGGCTACACCTTC. Its translation is CASSFETSDGYTF. J is TRBJ1-2 and V is TRBV5-1; D ambiguous. This CDR3 comprises 13 residues. Germline V CDR1 and CDR2: SGHRS, YFSETQ. V was pared by 2 bases and J by 6 bases, with 11 bases between.

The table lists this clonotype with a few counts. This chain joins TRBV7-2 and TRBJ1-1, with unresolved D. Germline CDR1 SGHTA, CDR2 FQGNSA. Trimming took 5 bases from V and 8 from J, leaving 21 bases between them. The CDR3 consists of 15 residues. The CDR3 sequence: CASSVTMSTYREAFF. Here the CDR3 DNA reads TGTGCCAGCAGCGTAACGATGTCCACCTATAGGGAAGCTTTCTTT.

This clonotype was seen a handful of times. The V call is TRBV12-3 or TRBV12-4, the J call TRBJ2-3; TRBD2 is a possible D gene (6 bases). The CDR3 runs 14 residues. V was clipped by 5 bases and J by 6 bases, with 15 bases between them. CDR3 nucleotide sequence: TGTGCCAGCAGTCCAAGCCGCCGGGAGGATACGCAGTATTTT. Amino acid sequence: CASSPSRREDTQYF.

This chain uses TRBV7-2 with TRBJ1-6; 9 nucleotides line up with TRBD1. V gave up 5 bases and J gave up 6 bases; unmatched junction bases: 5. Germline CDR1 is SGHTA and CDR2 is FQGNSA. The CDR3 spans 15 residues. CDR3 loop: CASSNRDRANSPLHF. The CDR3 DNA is TGTGCCAGCAGCAACCGGGACAGGGCTAATTCACCCCTCCACTTT.

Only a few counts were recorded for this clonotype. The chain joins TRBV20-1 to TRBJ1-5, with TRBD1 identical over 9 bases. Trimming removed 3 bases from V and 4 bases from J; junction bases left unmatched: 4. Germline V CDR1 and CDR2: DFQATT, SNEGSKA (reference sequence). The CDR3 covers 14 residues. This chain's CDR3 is CSASRGQGNQPQHF. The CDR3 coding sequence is TGCAGTGCTAGTAGGGGACAGGGTAATCAGCCCCAGCATTTT.

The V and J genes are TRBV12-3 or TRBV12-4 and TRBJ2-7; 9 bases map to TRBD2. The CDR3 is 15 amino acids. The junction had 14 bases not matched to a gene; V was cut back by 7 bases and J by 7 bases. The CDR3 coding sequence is TGTGCCAGCACCCTACGGGCGGGAGGGCCGGGAGAGCAGTACTTC. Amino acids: CASTLRAGGPGEQYF.

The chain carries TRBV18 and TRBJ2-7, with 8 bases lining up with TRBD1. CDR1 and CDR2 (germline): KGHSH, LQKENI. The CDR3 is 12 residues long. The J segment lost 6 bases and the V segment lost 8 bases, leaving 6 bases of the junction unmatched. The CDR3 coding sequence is TGTGCCAGCCGGGGACAGGAGTTCGAGCAGTACTTC. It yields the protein CASRGQEFEQYF.

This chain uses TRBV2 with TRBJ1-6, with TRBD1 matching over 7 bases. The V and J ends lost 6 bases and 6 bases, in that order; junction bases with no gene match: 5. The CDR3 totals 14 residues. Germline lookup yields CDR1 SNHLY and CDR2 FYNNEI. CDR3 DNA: TGTGCCAGCAGCGATGGGGACAGTAATTCACCCCTCCACTTT. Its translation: CASSDGDSNSPLHF.

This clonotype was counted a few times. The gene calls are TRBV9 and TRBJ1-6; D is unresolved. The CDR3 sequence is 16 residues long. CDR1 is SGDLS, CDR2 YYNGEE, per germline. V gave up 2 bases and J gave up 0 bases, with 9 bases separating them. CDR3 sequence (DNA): TGTGCCAGCAGCGTTGGGCGCAGCTCCTATAATTCACCCCTCCACTTT. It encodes CASSVGRSSYNSPLHF. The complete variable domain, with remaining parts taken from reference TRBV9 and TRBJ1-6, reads DSGVTQTPKHLITATGQRVTLRCSPRSGDLSVYWYQQSLDQGLQFLIQYYNGEERAKGNILERFSAQQFPDLHSELNLSSLELGDSALYFCASSVGRSSYNSPLHFGNGTRLTVT.

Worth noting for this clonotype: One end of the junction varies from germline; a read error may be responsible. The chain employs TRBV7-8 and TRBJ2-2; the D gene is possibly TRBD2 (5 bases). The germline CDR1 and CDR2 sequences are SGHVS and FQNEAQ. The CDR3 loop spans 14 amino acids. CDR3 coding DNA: TGTGCCACCAGCTTATCTCGGGGAACCGGGGAGCTGTTTTTT. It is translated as CATSLSRGTGELFF.

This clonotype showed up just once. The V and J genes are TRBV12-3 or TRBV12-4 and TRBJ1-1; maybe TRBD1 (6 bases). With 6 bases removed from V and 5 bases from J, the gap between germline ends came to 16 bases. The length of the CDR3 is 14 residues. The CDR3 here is CASRSGGWSTEAFF. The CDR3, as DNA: TGTGCCAGCAGGAGCGGGGGCTGGAGTACTGAAGCTTTCTTT.

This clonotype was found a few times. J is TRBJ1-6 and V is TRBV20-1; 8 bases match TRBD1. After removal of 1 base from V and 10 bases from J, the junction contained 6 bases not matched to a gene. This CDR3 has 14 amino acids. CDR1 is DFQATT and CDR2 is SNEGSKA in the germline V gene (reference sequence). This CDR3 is CSARVDRDGSPLHF. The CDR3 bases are TGCAGTGCTAGAGTGGACAGGGACGGCTCACCCCTCCACTTT.

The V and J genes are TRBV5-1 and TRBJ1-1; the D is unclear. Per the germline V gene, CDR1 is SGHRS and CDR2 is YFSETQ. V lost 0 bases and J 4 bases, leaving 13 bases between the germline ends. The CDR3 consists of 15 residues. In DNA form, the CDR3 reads TGCGCCAGCAGCTTGGTTGGGCAGGTAGTCACTGAAGCTTTCTTT. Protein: CASSLVGQVVTEAFF. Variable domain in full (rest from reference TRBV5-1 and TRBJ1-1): KAGVTQTPRYLIKTRGQQVTLSCSPISGHRSVSWYQQTPGQGLQFLFEYFSETQRNKGNFPGRFSGRQFSNSRSEMNVSTLELGDSALYLCASSLVGQVVTEAFFGQGTRLTVV.

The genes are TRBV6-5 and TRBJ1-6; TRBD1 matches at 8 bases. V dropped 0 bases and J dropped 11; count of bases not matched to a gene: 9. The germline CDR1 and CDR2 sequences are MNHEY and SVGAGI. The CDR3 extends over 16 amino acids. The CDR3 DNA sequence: TGTGCCAGCAGTTACTCGACCCGGACAGGGAGGCCACCCCTCCACTTT. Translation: CASSYSTRTGRPPLHF.

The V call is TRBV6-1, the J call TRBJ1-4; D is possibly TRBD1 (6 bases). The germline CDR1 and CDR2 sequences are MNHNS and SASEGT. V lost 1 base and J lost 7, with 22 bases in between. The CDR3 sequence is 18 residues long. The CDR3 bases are TGTGCCAGCAGTGAAGTAGGGCCTGAAGGGGGAGGAGGTGAAAAACTGTTTTTT. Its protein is CASSEVGPEGGGGEKLFF.

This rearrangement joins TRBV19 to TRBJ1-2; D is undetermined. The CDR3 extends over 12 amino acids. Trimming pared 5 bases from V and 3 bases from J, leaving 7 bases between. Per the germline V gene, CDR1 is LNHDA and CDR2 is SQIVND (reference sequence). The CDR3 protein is CASSGEYYGYTF. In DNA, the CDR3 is TGTGCCAGTAGTGGGGAGTACTATGGCTACACCTTC. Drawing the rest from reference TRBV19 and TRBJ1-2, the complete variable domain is DGGITQSPKYLFRKEGQNVTLSCEQNLNHDAMYWYRQDPGQGLRLIYYSQIVNDFQKGDIAEGYSVSREKKESFPLTVTSAQKNPTAFYLCASSGEYYGYTFGSGTRLTVV.

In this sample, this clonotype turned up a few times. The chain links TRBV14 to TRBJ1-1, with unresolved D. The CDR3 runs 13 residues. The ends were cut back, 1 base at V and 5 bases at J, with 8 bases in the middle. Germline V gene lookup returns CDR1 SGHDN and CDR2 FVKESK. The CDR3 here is CASSQGRKTEAFF. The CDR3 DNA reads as TGTGCCAGCAGCCAAGGCAGGAAGACTGAAGCTTTCTTT.

The chain's CDR3 is CASSTGTGAAGYTF. The DNA for the CDR3 is TGTGCCAGCAGTACCGGGACAGGGGCTGCTGGCTACACCTTC. The genes are TRBV6-2 or TRBV6-3 and TRBJ1-2; 10 bases map to TRBD1. This CDR3 spans 14 amino acids. V trimming: 5 bases; J trimming: 7 bases; junction bases outside the gene matches: 7. In germline, CDR1 is MNHEY, CDR2 SVGEGT.

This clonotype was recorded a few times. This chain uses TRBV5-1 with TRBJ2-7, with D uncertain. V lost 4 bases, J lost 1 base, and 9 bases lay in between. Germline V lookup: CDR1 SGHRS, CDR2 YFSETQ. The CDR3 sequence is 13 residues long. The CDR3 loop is CASSPVGSYEQYF. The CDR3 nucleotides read TGCGCCAGCAGCCCAGTCGGATCCTACGAGCAGTACTTC.

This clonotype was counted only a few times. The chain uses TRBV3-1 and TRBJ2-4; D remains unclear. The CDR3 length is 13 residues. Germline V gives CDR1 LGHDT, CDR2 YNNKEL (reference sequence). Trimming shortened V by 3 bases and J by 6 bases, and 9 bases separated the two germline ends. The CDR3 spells CASSQAGRNIQYF. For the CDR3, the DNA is TGTGCCAGCAGCCAGGCCGGACGAAACATTCAGTACTTC.

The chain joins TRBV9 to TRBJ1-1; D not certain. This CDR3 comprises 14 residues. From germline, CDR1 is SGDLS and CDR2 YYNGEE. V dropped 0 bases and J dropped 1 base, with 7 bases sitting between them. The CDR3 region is CASSVGTRNTEAFF. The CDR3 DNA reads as TGTGCCAGCAGCGTAGGGACGAGGAACACTGAAGCTTTCTTT.